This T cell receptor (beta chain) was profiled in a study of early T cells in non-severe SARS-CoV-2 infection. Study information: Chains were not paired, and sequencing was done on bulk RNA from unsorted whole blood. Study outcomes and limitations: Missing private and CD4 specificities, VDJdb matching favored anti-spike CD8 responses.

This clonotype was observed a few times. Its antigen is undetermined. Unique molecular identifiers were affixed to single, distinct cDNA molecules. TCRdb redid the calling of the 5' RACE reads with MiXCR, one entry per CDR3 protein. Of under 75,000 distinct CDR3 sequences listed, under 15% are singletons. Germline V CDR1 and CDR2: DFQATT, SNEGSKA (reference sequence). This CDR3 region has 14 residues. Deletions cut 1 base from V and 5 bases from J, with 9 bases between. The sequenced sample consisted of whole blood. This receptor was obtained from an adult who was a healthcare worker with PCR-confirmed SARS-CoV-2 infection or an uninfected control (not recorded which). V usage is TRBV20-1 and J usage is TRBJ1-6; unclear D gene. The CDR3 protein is CSARVGSHNSPLHF. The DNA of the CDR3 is TGCAGTGCTAGAGTGGGCAGCCATAATTCACCCCTCCACTTT.